The 27 T cell receptor beta chains below come from one sample, sequenced in a study of cytomegalovirus exposure and HLA in healthy donors. The primer mix had 60 Vbeta and 13 Jbeta primers. Here immunoSEQ multiplex PCR was the method, and the copy in TCRdb shows in-frame clones only, minus some. This sample yields about 94,000 clones, of which 70% to 85% are seen a single time; around a tenth belongs to the top ten. Sequencing was carried out using PBMCs. Receptor source: a human donor in good health.

Remarks on this clone: An end of the junction does not agree with germline; a read error may underlie this. The chain employs TRBV6-5 and TRBJ1-1, with D unclear. The germline V gene has CDR1 MNHEY and CDR2 SVGAGI. The CDR3 is 12 residues long. CDR3 coding DNA: TGTGCCAGCCGTTATTTTTCGGGGAAAGCTTTCTTT. Translation gives CASRYFSGKAFF.

V gene TRBV13 combines with J gene TRBJ1-6; 9 nucleotides line up with TRBD1. Trimming removed 1 base from V and 9 bases from J; junction bases left unmatched: 4. The CDR3 has 15 amino acids. Germline V gene lookup returns CDR1 PRHDT and CDR2 FYEKMQ (reference sequence). CDR3 region: CASSLEQGALSPLHF. The CDR3 DNA is TGTGCCAGCAGCTTAGAACAGGGGGCGCTTTCACCCCTCCACTTT.

J is TRBJ2-7 and V is TRBV5-1, with TRBD2 identical over 10 bases. The CDR3 runs to 17 residues. J lost 0 bases, V lost 8 bases, and 14 bases had no gene match. Looked up from germline, CDR1 is SGHRS and CDR2 is YFSETQ. In nucleotides, the CDR3 is TGCGCCAGTCAAGCGGGGGGGCCTTCTCTAAGCTCCTACGAGCAGTACTTC. Translating gives CASQAGGPSLSSYEQYF.

This chain uses TRBV5-1 with TRBJ2-3; 9 bases match TRBD1. The J segment lost 2 bases and the V segment lost 5 bases, leaving 3 bases of the junction unmatched. The germline V gene encodes CDR1 SGHRS and CDR2 YFSETQ. CDR3 length: 14 residues. The CDR3 coding sequence is TGCGCCAGCAGGGACAGGGGCGACACAGATACGCAGTATTTT. Protein: CASRDRGDTDTQYF.

The chain uses TRBV5-1 and TRBJ1-2, with TRBD1 identical over 8 bases. In germline, CDR1 is SGHRS, CDR2 YFSETQ. The CDR3 consists of 12 residues. V lost 5 bases, J lost 8 bases, and 5 bases stayed unmatched. The DNA of the CDR3 is TGCGCCAGCAGAGGCAGGGGGCCGGGCTACACCTTC. Protein sequence: CASRGRGPGYTF.

CDR3 sequence: CASSPNFRDRQETQYF. The CDR3 DNA follows: TGTGCCAGCTCACCAAACTTTCGAGACAGACAAGAGACCCAGTACTTC. The V gene is TRBV18, the J gene TRBJ2-5, with TRBD1 as a possible D gene (5 bases). In germline, CDR1 is KGHSH, CDR2 LQKENI. V lost 2 bases and J lost 2, with 15 bases in between. The CDR3 runs to 16 residues.

The chain has TRBV9 and TRBJ2-4; 8 bases align to TRBD2. The CDR3 length is 16 residues. Germline CDR1 SGDLS, CDR2 YYNGEE. Trimming at V came to 3 bases and at J to 0 bases, leaving 5 bases not matched to a gene. Here the CDR3 reads CASSGAGGLAKNIQYF. The CDR3 coding sequence is TGTGCCAGCAGCGGGGCGGGGGGTTTAGCCAAAAACATTCAGTACTTC.

The chain recombines TRBV18 with TRBJ2-3; 11 nucleotides match TRBD1. The CDR3 contains 15 residues. The trim removed 3 bases at V and 4 bases at J, leaving 3 bases unmatched. Looked up from germline, CDR1 is KGHSH and CDR2 is LQKENI. The CDR3 nucleotides are TGTGCCAGCTCACCTGGGACAGGGGGTGCAGATACGCAGTATTTT. Translated, it gives CASSPGTGGADTQYF.

The chain employs TRBV19 and TRBJ2-5; 7 nucleotides agree with TRBD2. This CDR3 comprises 15 residues. Unmatched junction bases numbered 11, after V lost 8 bases and J lost 2 bases. The V gene's germline CDR1 is LNHDA and CDR2 SQIVND (reference sequence). Here the CDR3 reads CASAPGGEIQETQYF. CDR3 nucleotides: TGTGCCAGTGCCCCGGGGGGAGAGATTCAAGAGACCCAGTACTTC.

This chain connects TRBV7-8 to TRBJ2-1; 12 bases fit TRBD2. CDR3 length: 12 residues. Germline CDR1 is SGHVS and CDR2 is FQNEAQ. The V segment lost 6 bases and the J segment 15 bases; nucleotides outside the gene matches: 6. The CDR3 loop is CASRASGRATFF. For the CDR3, the DNA is TGTGCCAGCAGAGCTAGCGGGAGGGCCACGTTCTTC.

CDR3 nucleotides: TGTGCCAGTAGTGGGACAATCAGTGAAAAACTGTTTTTT. It specifies CASSGTISEKLFF. This chain uses TRBV19 with TRBJ1-4; D is possibly TRBD1 (6 bases). Per the germline V gene, CDR1 is LNHDA and CDR2 is SQIVND (reference sequence). V lost 5 bases and J 7 bases, leaving 11 bases between the germline ends. CDR3 length: 13 amino acids.

This clone occurred a few times. The chain links TRBV12-5 to TRBJ2-3; 8 bases align to TRBD1. CDR3 length: 15 amino acids. Per germline, CDR1 LGHNT and CDR2 FRNRAP. The trim removed 3 bases at V and 3 bases at J, leaving 5 bases unmatched. The CDR3 here is CASGFGDRGTDTQYF. The CDR3 DNA is TGTGCTAGTGGTTTTGGAGACAGGGGAACAGATACGCAGTATTTT.

A note on this clone: One end of the junction varies from germline; a read error may be responsible. This chain uses TRBV6-5 with TRBJ2-5; 7 bases are a match to TRBD1. CDR1 is MNHEY, CDR2 SVGAGI, per germline. This CDR3 has 13 amino acids. The CDR3 reads CASTGAGAESQYF. In DNA, the CDR3 is TGTGCCAGTACAGGGGCTGGGGCAGAGTCCCAGTACTTC.

V is TRBV6-5 and J is TRBJ1-1; possible D gene TRBD1, 6 bases. The V gene lost 2 bases and the J gene lost 4 bases, with 8 bases spanning the gap. The CDR3 consists of 13 residues. Looked up from germline, CDR1 is MNHEY and CDR2 is SVGAGI. This CDR3 is CASSYAGATEAFF. CDR3 sequence (DNA): TGTGCCAGCAGTTACGCGGGGGCCACTGAAGCTTTCTTT.

J is TRBJ2-7 and V is TRBV7-9, with 7 positions matching TRBD1. The CDR3 spans 16 residues. J lost 2 bases, V lost 0 bases, and 7 bases had no gene match. The germline V gene encodes CDR1 SEHNR and CDR2 FQNEAQ (reference sequence). The CDR3 spells CASSLAGWQGAYEQYF. The CDR3 DNA sequence: TGTGCCAGCAGCTTAGCGGGTTGGCAGGGGGCCTACGAGCAGTACTTC.

The rearrangement uses TRBV5-1 and TRBJ2-2, with 12 bases that match TRBD2. V gave up 2 bases and J gave up 2 bases; unmatched junction bases: 1. Germline assignment: CDR1 SGHRS and CDR2 YFSETQ. The CDR3 sequence is 16 residues long. The CDR3 reads CASSLLAGGNTGELFF. The CDR3 coding sequence is TGCGCCAGCAGCTTACTAGCGGGGGGAAACACCGGGGAGCTGTTTTTT.

V and J are TRBV19 and TRBJ2-2, with D maybe TRBD2 (5 bases). V was trimmed by 4 bases and J by 3 bases, leaving 6 bases between them. This CDR3 region has 13 residues. The germline gives CDR1 LNHDA, CDR2 SQIVND (reference sequence). CDR3 in amino acids: CASSRTYTGELFF. The CDR3 nucleotides are TGTGCCAGTAGTAGGACTTACACCGGGGAGCTGTTTTTT.

The chain uses TRBV11-2 and TRBJ1-6; 7 bases are a match to TRBD1. Germline assignment: CDR1 SGHAT and CDR2 FQNNGV. This CDR3 has 14 residues. V lost 7 bases and J lost 7; bases outside the gene matches: 7. The CDR3 is CASNPGQQNSPLHF. In DNA, the CDR3 is TGTGCCAGCAACCCGGGACAGCAAAATTCACCCCTCCACTTT. The full variable domain, rest sourced from reference TRBV11-2 and TRBJ1-6, is EAGVAQSPRYKIIEKRQSVAFWCNPISGHATLYWYQQILGQGPKLLIQFQNNGVVDDSQLPKDRFSAERLKGVDSTLKIQPAKLEDSAVYLCASNPGQQNSPLHFGNGTRLTVT.

The chain recombines TRBV6-1 with TRBJ2-3; TRBD2 aligns across 11 bases. This CDR3 has 15 residues. V lost 4 bases, J lost 2 bases, and 2 bases stayed unmatched. Germline V lookup: CDR1 MNHNS, CDR2 SASEGT. CDR3 region: CASSASGGFTDTQYF. Here the CDR3 DNA reads TGTGCCAGCAGTGCTAGCGGGGGGTTCACAGATACGCAGTATTTT.

This chain connects TRBV28 to TRBJ2-7; D is undetermined. Per germline, CDR1 MDHEN and CDR2 SYDVKM. This CDR3 is built from 15 residues. The V and J ends lost 2 bases and 2 bases respectively, with 13 bases between them. This chain's CDR3 is CASSLNSGGTYEQYF. Written as DNA, the CDR3 is TGTGCCAGCAGTTTAAATTCTGGCGGTACCTACGAGCAGTACTTC.

CDR3 sequence reads: CASSPGQVHGNQPQHF. CDR3 in DNA: TGTGCCAGCTCACCAGGACAGGTCCATGGCAATCAGCCCCAGCATTTT. The V and J genes are TRBV18 and TRBJ1-5, with TRBD1 matching over 7 bases. CDR3 size: 16 residues. With 2 bases clipped from V and 2 bases from J, the junction kept 6 bases outside the gene matches. Germline CDR1 and CDR2: KGHSH and LQKENI.

V is TRBV5-6 and J is TRBJ1-2; 9 bases fit TRBD1. Germline trimming cut 0 bases from V and 4 bases from J; bases unmatched to any gene: 7. Germline CDR1 reads SGHDT; CDR2 reads YYEEEE. This CDR3 spans 16 amino acids. CDR3 loop: CASSLVGGTGSYGYTF. For the CDR3, the DNA is TGTGCCAGCAGCTTGGTGGGGGGGACAGGGAGCTATGGCTACACCTTC.

The chain joins TRBV6-5 to TRBJ2-7; 9 bases align to TRBD1. Germline V CDR1 and CDR2: MNHEY, SVGAGI. V lost 5 bases and J lost 5; bases outside the gene matches: 7. The CDR3 consists of 14 residues. CDR3 in amino acids: CASSPLDRGHEQYF. The CDR3 DNA is TGTGCCAGCAGTCCCCTGGACAGGGGCCACGAGCAGTACTTC.

This chain joins TRBV5-1 and TRBJ2-4, with 13 bases identical to TRBD2. V was clipped by 2 bases and J by 8 bases; unmatched bases: 7. The length of the CDR3 is 16 residues. Looked up from germline, CDR1 is SGHRS and CDR2 is YFSETQ. As DNA, the CDR3 is TGCGCCAGCAGCTTATCTACCGGGACTAGCGGGGACATTCAGTACTTC. Translating gives CASSLSTGTSGDIQYF. The full variable domain, its missing parts supplied by reference TRBV5-1 and TRBJ2-4, is KAGVTQTPRYLIKTRGQQVTLSCSPISGHRSVSWYQQTPGQGLQFLFEYFSETQRNKGNFPGRFSGRQFSNSRSEMNVSTLELGDSALYLCASSLSTGTSGDIQYFGAGTRLSVL.

This clone was detected only once. This chain connects TRBV7-9 to TRBJ2-5; 8 nucleotides line up with TRBD1. The CDR3 extends over 16 amino acids. The germline CDR1 and CDR2 sequences are SEHNR and FQNEAQ (reference sequence). The V gene end was trimmed by 4 bases and the J gene end by 0 bases; junction bases not matched to a gene: 7. The CDR3 loop reads CASSSSWDRYQETQYF. The CDR3 DNA is TGTGCCAGCAGCTCTTCCTGGGACAGGTACCAAGAGACCCAGTACTTC.

The chain couples TRBV5-4 to TRBJ1-6; a possible D gene is TRBD1 (5 bases). The CDR3 extends over 13 amino acids. Germline values: CDR1 SGHNT, CDR2 YYREEE (reference sequence). The V end was cut by 7 bases, the J end by 5 bases, with 10 bases between. The CDR3 nucleotides read TGTGCCAGCGGGGCGAACGATAATTCACCCCTCCACTTT. It translates to CASGANDNSPLHF.

The chain has TRBV7-2 and TRBJ1-1, with D unclear. V gave up 5 bases and J gave up 5 bases, with 6 bases separating them. From germline, CDR1 is SGHTA and CDR2 FQGNSA. This CDR3 spans 11 amino acids. The CDR3: CASSPGTEAFF. The CDR3 nucleotides read TGTGCCAGCAGCCCAGGAACTGAAGCTTTCTTT.